This record covers a single T cell receptor (beta chain). This clone's antigen is unknown. No base quality values were provided; no much bigger clone lies one nucleotide off. Systemically healthy Caucasian individuals from Russia, roughly 40 in total and aged roughly 6 to 100 years, were included as donors. Each donor gave ten milliliters of peripheral blood, collected into EDTA-treated Vacutainer tubes. Ficoll-Paque density-gradient centrifugation was used to isolate PBMCs, with at least 7 million per sample. Total RNA, at least 5 micrograms per sample, was extracted from PBMCs with Trizol reagent. For every donor, an aliquot of PBMCs went through flow cytometry to measure the percentages of naive CD45RAhigh/CD27high T cells. This sample is part of a study of blood T cells in healthy people across ages (dated by TCRdb to between 2014 and 2017). Study-level background: Template switching captured roughly one uniquely barcoded TCR beta cDNA molecule per two T cells in model experiments. The donors were divided into four age groups: young (average around 17 years), middle-aged (approximately 39), aged (roughly 66) and long-lived (around 87). To track age-related changes in TCR beta repertoire diversity, the study relied on deep sequencing normalized with unique cDNA molecular identifiers. To avoid experimental bias, donors of different ages were randomly spread across the sequencing lanes. For two donors (one aged 18 to 30 and one aged 80 or older), the study analyzed two additional independent replicas of 1 million unique cDNA reads from the same blood draw.

Libraries were constructed by 5' RACE. Data came from an Illumina HiSeq 2500. A second PCR of about 7 to 12 cycles was run with a J-beta primer mix and a sample-barcoded 5' primer. Each TCR beta cDNA molecule received a unique molecular identifier from a template-switch 5' adaptor carrying 12 random nucleotides. Each sample yielded at least 3 million CDR3-containing paired-end reads. First-strand cDNA was synthesized from all RNA with the Mint cDNA synthesis kit, primed by a TRBC-specific oligonucleotide. All cDNA was treated with uracil-DNA glycosylase and then went through a first 18-cycle PCR with the universal primers M1SS and BC2_uni_R. The original methods were these. Normalization of each sample was performed by random selection of 1 million high-quality reads, each carrying a distinct molecular identifier. Reads with shared molecular identifiers were discarded instead of being binned into consensus sequences. MiTCR, run with a Q25 quality threshold and the strictest error-elimination algorithm, handled CDR3 identification, clonotype clustering and error correction. A nonparametric unseen species model with Euler transformation was used to estimate lower-bound total TCR beta diversity. TCRdb trimmed the raw reads at Q25, called clones with MiXCR and kept productive beta chains. Under each unique CDR3 protein, matching rows form one entry showing the most common genes and DNA. TCRdb's processing, not the study's, gives the V and J calls here. This sample has hundreds of thousands of distinct CDR3 sequences in its table, and around three fifths of those were observed once. The top ten clones comprise under 30% of the sample.

From cysteine to phenylalanine, the CDR3 is 12 amino acids long. The read is trimmed to its CDR3 DNA, 36 bases read in frame from base 1. V drops 5 bases and J drops 3 bases, leaving 10 bases in between. CDR1 and CDR2, looked up from the germline V gene (reference sequence), are DFQATT and SNEGSKA. Summary of the overall study and its limitations: As age increased, observed TCR beta diversity per million T cells dropped in a roughly linear way, and a significant reduction was already evident by age approximately 40. Because profiling used bulk unsorted PBMCs, naive and antigen-experienced compartments could not be compared conclusively. Observed TCR beta diversity correlated strongly with the percentage of naive T cells measured by flow cytometry. Total diversity estimates from one million sequenced T cells were considered lower bounds and underestimates. Because donor CMV infection status was unknown, age-related changes in expanded clonotypes were potentially confounded. The long-lived group showed more naive CD4+ T cells, fewer expanded clones and increased TCR diversity than the aged group, suggesting age selection.

The source of this sequence is a man aged 35 to 55 in good health. In this chain, TRBV20-1 is recombined with TRBJ2-5; the D gene is unclear. The sample comprised blood. CDR3 region: CSAWLVEETQYF. The DNA sequence is given as TGCAGTGCTTGGCTCGTGGAAGAGACCCAGTACTTC.